Each of the 7 T cell receptor beta chains below was sequenced from the same sample in a study of human T cells and chemical hapten exposure. Specified time point: patch test 1, 2 weeks after DPC sensitization. Treatment reported: therapeutic diphenylcyclopropenone sensitization with weekly scalp DPC. TCRdb re-called the RACE reads with MiXCR, one entry per CDR3 protein. The table has around 190,000 distinct CDR3 sequences, 20% to 25% seen once. Sequenced here: whole blood, sampled in connection with sensitization to the hapten diphenylcyclopropenone (DPC). The receptors here all came from a woman between 45 and 60 years old with alopecia areata. Some clones in this sample may be carry-over from other donors' samples.

In its sample, this clonotype was seen a few times. This rearrangement joins TRBV20-1 to TRBJ2-5; 11 nucleotides agree with TRBD2. The length of the CDR3 is 15 residues. V dropped 2 bases and J dropped 5; count of bases not matched to a gene: 7. Germline lookup yields CDR1 DFQATT and CDR2 SNEGSKA (reference sequence). CDR3 sequence (DNA): TGCAGTGCTAGACTTAGCGGGAGGGCCGGGGAGACCCAGTACTTC. This sequence encodes CSARLSGRAGETQYF.

J is TRBJ2-2 and V is TRBV20-1; possibly TRBD1 for D (6 bases). Germline CDR1 DFQATT, CDR2 SNEGSKA (reference sequence). The germline V and J ends were trimmed by 6 bases and 7 bases, with 12 bases remaining between them. CDR3 size: 12 residues. CDR3 amino acids: CSAQQGIGELFF. The CDR3 DNA reads as TGCAGTGCGCAACAGGGTATCGGGGAGCTGTTTTTT.

The V and J genes are TRBV20-1 and TRBJ2-4; D unresolved. CDR1 DFQATT and CDR2 SNEGSKA come from the germline V gene (reference sequence). CDR3 length equals 15 residues. V was shortened by 3 bases and J by 1 base, with 13 bases between the two germline ends. CDR3 sequence (DNA): TGCAGTGCTAGCGTAGGGTCTTGGGCCAAAAACATTCAGTACTTC. As protein: CSASVGSWAKNIQYF.

This sequence joins TRBV10-1 and TRBJ1-1, with a tentative D call TRBD1 (5 bases). The CDR3 sequence is 14 residues long. The V and J ends lost 0 bases and 7 bases respectively, with 12 bases between them. The germline V gene has CDR1 WNHNN and CDR2 SYGVQD (reference sequence). The CDR3: CASSESPLGLEAFF. The CDR3 nucleotides read TGCGCCAGCAGTGAGTCCCCTTTGGGACTTGAAGCTTTCTTT.

The chain combines TRBV10-1 with TRBJ2-1; D not certain. V lost 3 bases and J lost 8, with 11 bases in between. CDR3 size: 13 residues. In germline, CDR1 is WNHNN, CDR2 SYGVQD (reference sequence). The CDR3 sequence is CASSEDLDDEQFF. Written as DNA, the CDR3 is TGCGCCAGCAGTGAAGACCTAGACGATGAGCAGTTCTTC.

This clonotype was observed a few times. The chain uses TRBV12-3 or TRBV12-4 and TRBJ1-1; no firm D call. Trimming took 7 bases from V and 0 from J, leaving 12 bases between them. CDR3 length: 14 residues. CDR3 loop: CASIAVPVNTEAFF. The CDR3 region has the DNA TGTGCCAGCATCGCCGTGCCTGTGAACACTGAAGCTTTCTTT.

This clonotype has just a few counts. CDR3 in amino acids: CASSKTYEQYF. CDR3 sequence (DNA): TGTGCCAGCAGCAAGACCTACGAGCAGTACTTC. The chain recombines TRBV7-9 with TRBJ2-7; unclear D gene. Germline CDR1 SEHNR, CDR2 FQNEAQ (reference sequence). Trimming took 5 bases from V and 2 from J, leaving 4 bases between them. The CDR3 sequence is 11 residues long.